These 30 T cell receptor beta chains came from one sample sequenced in a study of CD8 T cells in Susac syndrome. The RNA, about 0.45 to 1 ug, was put through reverse transcription using random hexamers. TCRdb reprocessed the immunoSEQ multiplex PCR reads with MiXCR, giving one entry per CDR3 protein. The sample carries under 150,000 distinct CDR3 sequences, 90% to 95% recorded once. The sequenced material came from CD8+ T cells from PBMCs. The receptors were gathered from a human donor with multiple sclerosis.

The chain combines TRBV7-2 with TRBJ2-7, with TRBD2 identical over 7 bases. The CDR3 is made up of 15 amino acids. In germline, CDR1 is SGHTA, CDR2 FQGNSA. V gave up 5 bases and J gave up 4 bases; unmatched junction bases: 11. The CDR3, as DNA: TGTGCCAGCAGCATCTCTAGCGGACCGTTTTACGAGCAGTACTTC. This sequence encodes CASSISSGPFYEQYF.

The chain employs TRBV30 and TRBJ1-5; TRBD1 aligns across 8 bases. The CDR3 has 13 residues. V shed 5 bases and J 7 bases; nucleotides not matched to a gene: 7. Germline V lookup: CDR1 GTSNPN, CDR2 SVGIG (reference sequence). DNA for the CDR3: TGTGCCTGGTGTACCGGACAGGGACAGCCCCAGCATTTT. Protein: CAWCTGQGQPQHF.

The CDR3 is CASSYTGDYGYTF. CDR3 bases: TGTGCCAGCAGTTACACTGGGGACTATGGCTACACCTTC. The rearrangement links TRBV6-5 to TRBJ1-2; no definite D call. Trimming stripped 2 bases from V and 3 bases from J, with 7 bases between. Germline CDR1 and CDR2: MNHEY and SVGAGI. CDR3 length equals 13 residues.

In this sample, this clonotype turned up once. The chain links TRBV3-1 to TRBJ2-5; 14 nucleotides align to TRBD2. J gave up 6 bases and V 4 bases, and 13 bases lay outside the gene matches. This CDR3 spans 18 amino acids. Germline values: CDR1 LGHDT, CDR2 YNNKEL (reference sequence). The CDR3 DNA reads TGTGCCAGCAGCCCTTATGGGACTAGCGGGAGAGGGTGGAAGACCCAGTACTTC. Protein sequence: CASSPYGTSGRGWKTQYF.

This clonotype appeared a single time. This rearrangement joins TRBV30 to TRBJ2-1; no definite D call. This CDR3 has 12 amino acids. Trimming removed 8 bases from V and 0 bases from J, with 8 bases in between. Germline V lookup: CDR1 GTSNPN, CDR2 SVGIG (reference sequence). The CDR3 region has the DNA TGTGCCGGAGAGAGCTCCTACAATGAGCAGTTCTTC. Its protein is CAGESSYNEQFF.

V is TRBV14 and J is TRBJ2-4; a weak D match, TRBD2 (6 bases). In germline, CDR1 is SGHDN, CDR2 FVKESK. There are 14 residues in the CDR3. V lost 4 bases and J 7 bases, leaving 14 bases between the germline ends. The CDR3 nucleotides read TGTGCCAGCAGCCCGCGCACCCGGGGGAACATTCAGTACTTC. Its translation: CASSPRTRGNIQYF.

The chain employs TRBV3-1 and TRBJ1-1; weak D call: TRBD1 (5 bases). The CDR3 is made up of 14 amino acids. Germline assignment: CDR1 LGHDT and CDR2 YNNKEL (reference sequence). The V and J ends lost 1 base and 2 bases respectively, with 8 bases between them. In nucleotides, the CDR3 is TGTGCCAGCAGCCAAGGGAGGGGAAACACTGAAGCTTTCTTT. Its translation is CASSQGRGNTEAFF.

The V and J genes are TRBV18 and TRBJ2-3; the match to TRBD1 covers 8 bases. CDR1 is KGHSH and CDR2 is LQKENI in the germline V gene. The length of the CDR3 is 13 residues. After removal of 10 bases from V and 4 bases from J, the junction contained 7 bases not matched to a gene. The CDR3 region has the DNA TGTGCCAACCCGGGACAGGATCCAGATACGCAGTATTTT. As protein: CANPGQDPDTQYF.

This clonotype occurred once. This sequence joins TRBV20-1 and TRBJ2-5, with D possibly matching TRBD1 (5 bases). The length of the CDR3 is 12 residues. CDR1 is DFQATT, CDR2 SNEGSKA, per germline (reference sequence). Trimming cost V 3 bases and J 6 bases, with 11 bases left between them. The CDR3 loop reads CSARIGVKTQYF. The CDR3 region has the DNA TGCAGTGCTAGGATAGGGGTCAAGACCCAGTACTTC.

J is TRBJ2-5 and V is TRBV7-9, with a weak D call TRBD2 (5 bases). This CDR3 contains 15 residues. Germline V gene lookup returns CDR1 SEHNR and CDR2 FQNEAQ (reference sequence). The V gene lost 5 bases and the J gene lost 4 bases, with 17 bases spanning the gap. This chain's CDR3 is CASSLMVAGTETQYF. The CDR3 bases are TGTGCCAGCAGCCTGATGGTCGCGGGCACAGAGACCCAGTACTTC.

In this sample, this clonotype turned up a few times. The genes are TRBV6-1 and TRBJ1-5; no definite D call. The CDR3 covers 19 residues. Looked up from germline, CDR1 is MNHNS and CDR2 is SASEGT. V shed 6 bases and J shed 1 base, with 25 bases lying between them. This chain's CDR3 is CASSSVPGHSQVSNQPQHF. As DNA, the CDR3 is TGTGCCAGCAGCAGTGTCCCGGGCCACTCCCAGGTGAGCAATCAGCCCCAGCATTTT.

J is TRBJ1-1 and V is TRBV12-3 or TRBV12-4; no firm D call. CDR3 length: 13 residues. The V end lost 8 bases, the J end lost 1 base, and 11 bases lay between the germline ends. CDR3 amino acids: CASGEGWNTEAFF. The CDR3 DNA sequence: TGTGCCAGCGGCGAGGGCTGGAACACTGAAGCTTTCTTT.

V gene TRBV29-1 combines with J gene TRBJ2-3, with TRBD2 identical over 9 bases. This CDR3 contains 16 residues. Germline-derived CDR1 and CDR2 are SQVTM and ANQGSEA. Germline trimming cut 2 bases from V and 3 bases from J; bases unmatched to any gene: 9. CDR3 sequence reads: CSVETDPSGITDTQYF. The CDR3 nucleotides read TGCAGCGTTGAAACGGACCCTAGCGGGATTACAGATACGCAGTATTTT.

The chain joins TRBV15 to TRBJ2-7, with TRBD2 identical over 7 bases. Trimming took 3 bases from V and 1 from J; bases not matched to a gene: 6. The CDR3 has 15 residues. CDR1 is LNHNV and CDR2 is YYDKDF in the germline V gene (reference sequence). In DNA, the CDR3 is TGTGCCACCAGCAGGTCTAGCGGATTTTCCTACGAGCAGTACTTC. Translating it yields CATSRSSGFSYEQYF.

V and J are TRBV5-4 and TRBJ1-2, with D possibly being TRBD1 (5 bases). This CDR3 is 13 amino acids long. CDR1 is SGHNT, CDR2 YYREEE, per germline (reference sequence). The V gene lost 0 bases and the J gene lost 5 bases, with 8 bases spanning the gap. CDR3 sequence reads: CASSLGDSYGYTF. DNA of the CDR3: TGTGCCAGCAGCTTGGGCGACAGTTATGGCTACACCTTC.

This rearrangement joins TRBV27 to TRBJ1-1; TRBD1 is a possible D gene (5 bases). Trimming removed 3 bases at V and 5 bases at J, with 10 bases between. The CDR3 loop spans 13 amino acids. Germline-derived CDR1 and CDR2 are MNHEY and SMNVEV (reference sequence). CDR3 DNA: TGTGCCAGCAGTTTTTTGGGGGTTACTGAAGCTTTCTTT. The encoded protein is CASSFLGVTEAFF.

The V call is TRBV3-1, the J call TRBJ2-1, with TRBD2 matching 10 bases. Trimming took 2 bases from V and 6 from J; bases not matched to a gene: 10. The germline gives CDR1 LGHDT, CDR2 YNNKEL (reference sequence). This CDR3 is built from 17 residues. CDR3 loop: CASSQRASGRDSNEQFF. For the CDR3, the DNA is TGTGCCAGCAGCCAACGGGCTAGCGGGAGAGATAGCAATGAGCAGTTCTTC.

CDR3 coding DNA: TGTGCCAGCAGCTCGAATCAAGCCACAGATACGCAGTATTTT. This sequence encodes CASSSNQATDTQYF. V gene TRBV9 combines with J gene TRBJ2-3, with D hard to call. This CDR3 is 14 amino acids long. Germline CDR1 SGDLS, CDR2 YYNGEE. The germline V and J ends were trimmed by 4 bases and 2 bases, with 11 bases remaining between them.

The CDR3 sequence: CASSGFGDSINYGYTF. The CDR3 DNA follows: TGTGCCAGCAGCGGGTTCGGGGACAGCATTAACTATGGCTACACCTTC. The chain employs TRBV9 and TRBJ1-2, with 7 positions matching TRBD1. The germline V gene has CDR1 SGDLS and CDR2 YYNGEE. The CDR3 runs to 16 residues. After removal of 3 bases from V and 1 base from J, the junction contained 9 bases not matched to a gene.

The CDR3 bases are TGTGCCAGTAGTATATCGGGGTTTGTCTACGAGCAGTACTTC. Its protein is CASSISGFVYEQYF. The rearrangement links TRBV19 to TRBJ2-7, with D perhaps TRBD2 (5 bases). The V gene lost 2 bases and the J gene lost 3 bases, with 11 bases spanning the gap. Germline lookup yields CDR1 LNHDA and CDR2 SQIVND (reference sequence). This CDR3 has 14 amino acids.

This rearrangement joins TRBV19 to TRBJ1-5; D gene unclear. Germline lookup yields CDR1 LNHDA and CDR2 SQIVND (reference sequence). This CDR3 region has 13 residues. V was cut by 3 bases and J by 5 bases, with 8 bases left in between. Here the CDR3 DNA reads TGTGCCAGTAGTATTGGGATCTATCAGCCCCAGCATTTT. Protein product: CASSIGIYQPQHF.

The V gene is TRBV5-1, the J gene TRBJ2-1; no firm D call. Germline V CDR1 and CDR2: SGHRS, YFSETQ. The CDR3 has 16 residues. V gave up 1 base and J gave up 4 bases, with 15 bases separating them. In nucleotides, the CDR3 is TGCGCCAGCAGCTTGTTAAATGCGCAGCTGTACAATGAGCAGTTCTTC. This translates into CASSLLNAQLYNEQFF.

The rearrangement links TRBV20-1 to TRBJ2-3; tentative D call: TRBD2 (6 bases). Germline V CDR1 and CDR2: DFQATT, SNEGSKA (reference sequence). V dropped 1 base and J dropped 0 bases, with 11 bases sitting between them. CDR3 length: 15 residues. CDR3 loop: CSARVEGTSTDTQYF. The CDR3 bases are TGCAGTGCTAGAGTGGAAGGGACTAGCACAGATACGCAGTATTTT.

This clonotype was seen more than once but under ten times. The genes are TRBV5-1 and TRBJ2-7, with D possibly TRBD1 on 6 matching bases. The CDR3 has 12 residues. Trimming took 4 bases from V and 4 from J, leaving 9 bases between them. Germline V gene data show CDR1 as SGHRS and CDR2 as YFSETQ. The CDR3 DNA reads TGCGCCAGCAGCGGACAGTCTTACGAGCAGTACTTC. As protein: CASSGQSYEQYF.

This clonotype was found a few times. This chain links TRBV19 with TRBJ1-2, with 7 bases aligning to TRBD1. J was trimmed by 3 bases and V by 5 bases; bases with no gene match: 0. Germline V lookup: CDR1 LNHDA, CDR2 SQIVND (reference sequence). This CDR3 has 12 residues. Written as DNA, the CDR3 is TGTGCCAGTAGTGGGACAGACTATGGCTACACCTTC. Its translation: CASSGTDYGYTF.

The chain joins TRBV20-1 to TRBJ2-7, with TRBD2 matching over 13 bases. The CDR3 has 13 amino acids. Germline CDR1 reads DFQATT; CDR2 reads SNEGSKA (reference sequence). V lost 5 bases, J lost 7 bases, and 5 bases stayed unmatched. The CDR3: CSAGLAGAREQYF. The CDR3 DNA reads TGCAGTGCTGGACTAGCGGGAGCTCGGGAGCAGTACTTC.

The chain has TRBV6-5 and TRBJ1-3; TRBD1 agrees at 8 bases. The CDR3 runs 15 residues. With 6 bases clipped from V and 8 bases from J, the junction kept 12 bases outside the gene matches. CDR1 and CDR2 from the germline V gene are MNHEY and SVGAGI. The CDR3 coding sequence is TGTGCCAGCAGCCTCGGACAGGGCGTCATGGACACCATATATTTT. Protein: CASSLGQGVMDTIYF.

The CDR3 region has the DNA TGCAGTGCTAGAGATCTAGCGGGCAATGAGCAGTTCTTC. Translated: CSARDLAGNEQFF. The V call is TRBV20-1, the J call TRBJ2-1; TRBD2 matches 8 bases. This CDR3 is 13 amino acids long. Germline-derived CDR1 and CDR2 are DFQATT and SNEGSKA (reference sequence). V shed 0 bases and J 6 bases; nucleotides not matched to a gene: 1.

The chain employs TRBV7-9 and TRBJ1-3; a weak D match, TRBD1 (5 bases). From germline, CDR1 is SEHNR and CDR2 FQNEAQ (reference sequence). This CDR3 comprises 14 residues. Trimming stripped 4 bases from V and 2 bases from J, with 9 bases between. As DNA, the CDR3 is TGTGCCAGCAGCTCCCCGGGGGCTGGAAACACCATATATTTT. Translation gives CASSSPGAGNTIYF.

The chain uses TRBV7-9 and TRBJ2-3; no definite D call. Germline lookup yields CDR1 SEHNR and CDR2 FQNEAQ (reference sequence). V dropped 5 bases and J dropped 0 bases, with 6 bases sitting between them. The CDR3 is 13 amino acids. The CDR3 nucleotides are TGTGCCAGCAGCGAGTACAGCACAGATACGCAGTATTTT. Translating it yields CASSEYSTDTQYF.